The 9 T cell receptor beta chains reported below all come from one sample, sequenced in a study of a mutant IDH1 vaccine in newly diagnosed glioma. Profiling relied on immunoSEQ multiplex PCR, and the TCRdb table lists in-frame clones only, not all of them. Of tens of thousands of clones in the sample, 80% to 85% were seen once. The time point: week 47, end of study. Each dose delivered 300 ug of mutant IDH1 20-mer peptide subcutaneously with imiquimod. These TCRs' antigens remain unknown. The sequencing used PBMCs, collected from a glioma patient whose treatment included an IDH1 peptide vaccine. Receptor source: a man aged 25 to 40 with glioma.

The rearrangement uses TRBV27 and TRBJ2-1, with 7 bases identical to TRBD2. With 8 bases clipped from V and 1 base from J, the junction kept 17 bases outside the gene matches. Germline V gives CDR1 MNHEY, CDR2 SMNVEV (reference sequence). This CDR3 has 18 amino acids. The CDR3 DNA is TGTGCCAGCCTGGCTAGCGGACGTCTTCATGGTTCCTACAATGAGCAGTTCTTC. This encodes CASLASGRLHGSYNEQFF.

The genes are TRBV2 and TRBJ2-1; the match to TRBD2 covers 10 bases. Per the germline V gene, CDR1 is SNHLY and CDR2 is FYNNEI. Unmatched junction bases numbered 2, after V lost 6 bases and J lost 0 bases. This CDR3 has 15 residues. CDR3 DNA sequence: TGTGCCAGCAGGGCTAGCGGGAGCTCCTACAATGAGCAGTTCTTC. Translation: CASRASGSSYNEQFF.

The chain links TRBV6-1 to TRBJ2-1, with no clear D. The CDR3 contains 12 residues. The V gene's germline CDR1 is MNHNS and CDR2 SASEGT. The V and J ends lost 4 bases and 9 bases respectively, with 10 bases between them. The DNA of the CDR3 is TGTGCCAGCAGTGTACGACGGGTTGAGCAGTTCTTC. Translated, it gives CASSVRRVEQFF.

This chain connects TRBV7-9 to TRBJ2-5, with 13 bases aligning to TRBD2. Per germline, CDR1 SEHNR and CDR2 FQNEAQ (reference sequence). The CDR3 is 18 amino acids. V shed 2 bases, J shed 0 bases, and the junction held 6 bases outside the gene matches. The CDR3 loop reads CASSLQLAGGSYQETQYF. The CDR3 bases are TGTGCCAGCAGCTTACAACTAGCGGGAGGGTCGTACCAAGAGACCCAGTACTTC.

The V and J genes are TRBV18 and TRBJ2-3; D gene ambiguous. The CDR3 is made up of 17 amino acids. The V gene's germline CDR1 is KGHSH and CDR2 LQKENI. V shed 1 base and J shed 2 bases, with 16 bases lying between them. The CDR3 sequence is CASSPLAPRTNTDTQYF. The DNA of the CDR3 is TGTGCCAGCTCACCACTGGCACCCCGGACCAACACAGATACGCAGTATTTT.

The chain links TRBV7-2 to TRBJ2-1; TRBD2 might be the D (5 bases). From germline, CDR1 is SGHTA and CDR2 FQGNSA. This CDR3 contains 15 residues. V gave up 6 bases and J gave up 8 bases, with 20 bases separating them. CDR3 nucleotide sequence: TGTGCCAGCAGACATTCTACGGGCCTGGGAGATGAGCAGTTCTTC. It yields the protein CASRHSTGLGDEQFF.

V gene TRBV10-3 combines with J gene TRBJ1-6; D gene uncertain. Per the germline V gene, CDR1 is ENHRY and CDR2 is SYGVKD. Trimming stripped 0 bases from V and 3 bases from J, with 9 bases between. This CDR3 is 16 amino acids long. CDR3 DNA sequence: TGTGCCATCAGTGAGTCGGGGTGGGGCTATAATTCACCCCTCCACTTT. As protein: CAISESGWGYNSPLHF.

The chain recombines TRBV9 with TRBJ2-5, with TRBD2 identical over 9 bases. V lost 2 bases and J lost 5; bases outside the gene matches: 4. Germline CDR1 and CDR2: SGDLS and YYNGEE. This CDR3 spans 14 amino acids. The CDR3: CASSVAGGVETQYF. CDR3 sequence (DNA): TGTGCCAGCAGCGTCGCGGGGGGGGTCGAGACCCAGTACTTC.

This clone was observed a single time. The chain is built from TRBV5-4 and TRBJ2-7, with no clear D. V was cut by 0 bases and J by 2 bases, with 6 bases left in between. The CDR3 sequence is 13 residues long. Looked up from germline, CDR1 is SGHNT and CDR2 is YYREEE (reference sequence). CDR3: CASSLGGTYEQYF. CDR3 sequence (DNA): TGTGCCAGCAGCTTGGGTGGGACCTACGAGCAGTACTTC.